These 8 T cell receptor beta chains were all obtained from the same sample, sequenced in a study of shared T cell receptors in the human thymus. Produced via immunoSEQ multiplex PCR; TCRdb's table is partial and in-frame only. The sample records roughly 500,000 clones, about 84% being singletons. These data are also associated with another study on human thymus T cells.

The sequencing input was thymocytes. The origin of the receptors is a boy younger than two with a congenital heart defect.

This chain's CDR3 is CAGKPGLAGISTDTQYF. The CDR3 DNA is TGTGCCGGCAAGCCGGGACTAGCGGGGATTAGCACAGATACGCAGTATTTT. The chain couples TRBV2 to TRBJ2-3; 13 bases align to TRBD2. Trimming removed 11 bases from V and 0 bases from J; junction bases left unmatched: 11. Per germline, CDR1 SNHLY and CDR2 FYNNEI. The CDR3 consists of 17 residues.

The V call is TRBV7-8, the J call TRBJ2-3, with D perhaps TRBD2 (6 bases). Trimming removed 1 base at V and 7 bases at J, with 21 bases between. Germline lookup yields CDR1 SGHVS and CDR2 FQNEAQ. The CDR3 extends over 17 amino acids. CDR3 sequence reads: CASSLGVWRERGHTQYF. CDR3 DNA sequence: TGTGCCAGCAGCTTAGGAGTGTGGCGGGAACGAGGTCATACGCAGTATTTT.

This clone was detected a few times. The J gene is TRBJ2-3, the V gene TRBV14, with TRBD2 as a possible D gene (6 bases). V lost 1 base and J lost 3, with 17 bases in between. The germline V gene has CDR1 SGHDN and CDR2 FVKESK. This CDR3 comprises 17 residues. CDR3 protein: CASSQAEVKGTTDTQYF. CDR3 nucleotide sequence: TGTGCCAGCAGCCAAGCTGAAGTAAAAGGGACTACAGATACGCAGTATTTT. Combining the CDR3 with reference TRBV14 and TRBJ2-3 gives the whole variable domain EAGVTQFPSHSVIEKGQTVTLRCDPISGHDNLYWYRRVMGKEIKFLLHFVKESKQDESGMPNNRFLAERTGGTYSTLKVQPAELEDSGVYFCASSQAEVKGTTDTQYFGPGTRLTVL.

The chain combines TRBV27 with TRBJ2-7, with 7 positions matching TRBD2. Germline CDR1 reads MNHEY; CDR2 reads SMNVEV (reference sequence). V gave up 5 bases and J gave up 6 bases; unmatched junction bases: 10. The CDR3 length is 14 residues. CDR3 in amino acids: CASSPGTGGCEQYF. The DNA of the CDR3 is TGTGCCAGCAGTCCGGGGACGGGGGGATGCGAGCAGTACTTC.

The V and J genes are TRBV30 and TRBJ2-2, with D uncertain. The V gene lost 4 bases and the J gene lost 6 bases, with 6 bases spanning the gap. The CDR3 runs to 11 residues. Germline lookup yields CDR1 GTSNPN and CDR2 SVGIG (reference sequence). Here the CDR3 DNA reads TGTGCCTGGAACGCAGCCGGGGAGCTGTTTTTT. Translating it yields CAWNAAGELFF.

This chain connects TRBV6-5 to TRBJ2-7; 10 nucleotides match TRBD1. The junction had 3 bases not matched to a gene; V was cut back by 0 bases and J by 4 bases. The CDR3 totals 15 residues. CDR1 is MNHEY and CDR2 is SVGAGI in the germline V gene. CDR3 amino acids: CASSYSRDRGYEQYF. The CDR3 coding sequence is TGTGCCAGCAGTTACTCCCGGGACAGGGGATACGAGCAGTACTTC.

The chain couples TRBV2 to TRBJ2-7; 9 nucleotides align to TRBD2. The CDR3 length is 17 residues. The ends lost 0 bases at V and 1 base at J; junction bases unmatched: 7. Germline values: CDR1 SNHLY, CDR2 FYNNEI. The CDR3 region is CASSEARLAETSYEQYF. CDR3 in DNA: TGTGCCAGCAGTGAAGCGAGACTAGCGGAGACTTCCTACGAGCAGTACTTC.

A few counts support this clone. The rearrangement joins TRBV30 to TRBJ2-2, with D tentatively TRBD2 (5 bases). Germline V CDR1 and CDR2: GTSNPN, SVGIG (reference sequence). This CDR3 is 14 amino acids long. V was cut by 3 bases and J by 1 base, with 9 bases left in between. DNA of the CDR3: TGTGCCTGGAGGAGGGTAGGGAACACCGGGGAGCTGTTTTTT. Translating gives CAWRRVGNTGELFF.